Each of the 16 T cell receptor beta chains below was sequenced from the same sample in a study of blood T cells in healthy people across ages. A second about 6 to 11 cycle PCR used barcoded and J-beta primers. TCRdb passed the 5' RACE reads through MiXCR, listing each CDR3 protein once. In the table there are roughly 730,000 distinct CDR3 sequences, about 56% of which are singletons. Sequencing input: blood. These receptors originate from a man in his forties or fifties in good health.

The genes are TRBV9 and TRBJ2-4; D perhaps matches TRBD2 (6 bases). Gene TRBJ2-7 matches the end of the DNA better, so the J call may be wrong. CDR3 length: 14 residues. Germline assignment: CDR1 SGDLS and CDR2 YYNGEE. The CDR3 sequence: CASSVAGEGSEQYF. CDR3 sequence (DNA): TGTGCCAGCAGCGTAGCGGGAGAAGGGAGCGAGCAGTACTTC.

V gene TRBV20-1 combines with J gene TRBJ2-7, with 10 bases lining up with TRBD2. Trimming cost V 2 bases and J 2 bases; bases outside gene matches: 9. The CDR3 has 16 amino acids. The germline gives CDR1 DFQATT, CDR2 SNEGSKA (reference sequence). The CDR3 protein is CSARPRGTSVTYEQYF. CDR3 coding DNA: TGCAGTGCTAGACCGAGGGGGACTAGCGTTACCTACGAGCAGTACTTC.

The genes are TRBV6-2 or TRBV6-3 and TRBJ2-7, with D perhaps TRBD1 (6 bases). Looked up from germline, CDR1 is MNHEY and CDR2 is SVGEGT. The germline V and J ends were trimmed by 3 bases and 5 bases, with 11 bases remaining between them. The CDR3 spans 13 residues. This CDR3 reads CASSYQGMDEQYF. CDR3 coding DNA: TGTGCCAGCAGTTATCAGGGGATGGACGAGCAGTACTTC.

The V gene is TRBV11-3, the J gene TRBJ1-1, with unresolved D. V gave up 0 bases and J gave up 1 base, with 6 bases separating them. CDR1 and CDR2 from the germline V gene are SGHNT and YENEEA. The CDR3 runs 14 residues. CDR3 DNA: TGTGCCAGCAGCTTAGACCCCCCGAACACTGAAGCTTTCTTT. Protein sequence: CASSLDPPNTEAFF.

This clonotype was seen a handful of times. CDR3 loop: CASSPEDRRAYNEQFF. The CDR3 bases are TGTGCCAGCTCACCAGAAGACAGGAGGGCCTACAATGAGCAGTTCTTC. The chain is built from TRBV18 and TRBJ2-1; D may correspond to TRBD1 or TRBD2 (6 bases each). V shed 2 bases and J shed 2 bases, with 13 bases lying between them. Germline loops: CDR1 KGHSH, CDR2 LQKENI. The CDR3 loop spans 16 amino acids.

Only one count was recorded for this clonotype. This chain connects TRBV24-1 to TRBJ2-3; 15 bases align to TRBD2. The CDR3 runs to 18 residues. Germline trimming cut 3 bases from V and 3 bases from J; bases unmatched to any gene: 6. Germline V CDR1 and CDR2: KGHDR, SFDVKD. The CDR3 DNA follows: TGTGCCACCAGTGATCCGGGGACTAGCGGGAGGTCAACAGATACGCAGTATTTT. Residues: CATSDPGTSGRSTDTQYF.

This chain's CDR3 is CASSLGGGSVYEQFF. The CDR3 DNA reads as TGTGCCAGCAGCTTAGGGGGCGGGAGCGTCTATGAGCAGTTCTTC. The V call is TRBV7-2, the J call TRBJ2-1; 7 positions match TRBD2. Per germline, CDR1 SGHTA and CDR2 FQGNSA. The trim removed 1 base at V and 8 bases at J, leaving 8 bases unmatched. The CDR3 consists of 15 residues.

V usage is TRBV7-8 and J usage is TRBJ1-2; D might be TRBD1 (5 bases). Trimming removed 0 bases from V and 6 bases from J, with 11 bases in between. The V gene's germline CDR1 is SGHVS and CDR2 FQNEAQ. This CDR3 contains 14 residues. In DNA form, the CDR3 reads TGTGCCAGCAGCTTAGCGCGGCAGGGTGATGGCTACACCTTC. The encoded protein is CASSLARQGDGYTF.

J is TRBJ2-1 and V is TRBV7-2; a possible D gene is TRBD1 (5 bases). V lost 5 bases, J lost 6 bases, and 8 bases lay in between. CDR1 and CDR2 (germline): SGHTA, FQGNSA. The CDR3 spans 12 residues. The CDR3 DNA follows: TGTGCCAGCAGCAAACAGGTCAATGAGCAGTTCTTC. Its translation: CASSKQVNEQFF.

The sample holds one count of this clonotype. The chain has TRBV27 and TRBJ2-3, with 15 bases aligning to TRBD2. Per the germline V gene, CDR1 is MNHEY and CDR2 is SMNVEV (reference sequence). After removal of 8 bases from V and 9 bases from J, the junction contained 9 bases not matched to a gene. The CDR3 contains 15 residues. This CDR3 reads CASGLGLAGGRTQYF. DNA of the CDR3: TGTGCCAGCGGCCTGGGACTAGCGGGAGGAAGGACGCAGTATTTT.

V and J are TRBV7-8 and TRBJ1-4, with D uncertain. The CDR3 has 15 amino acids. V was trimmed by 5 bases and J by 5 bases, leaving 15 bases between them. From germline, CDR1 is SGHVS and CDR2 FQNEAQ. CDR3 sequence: CASSDYRRPNEKLFF. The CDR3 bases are TGTGCCAGCAGCGACTATCGGCGACCAAATGAAAAACTGTTTTTT. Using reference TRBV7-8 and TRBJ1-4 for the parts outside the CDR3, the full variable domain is GAGVSQSPRYKVAKRGQDVALRCDPISGHVSLFWYQQALGQGPEFLTYFQNEAQLDKSGLPSDRFFAERPEGSVSTLKIQRTQQEDSAVYLCASSDYRRPNEKLFFGSGTQLSVL.

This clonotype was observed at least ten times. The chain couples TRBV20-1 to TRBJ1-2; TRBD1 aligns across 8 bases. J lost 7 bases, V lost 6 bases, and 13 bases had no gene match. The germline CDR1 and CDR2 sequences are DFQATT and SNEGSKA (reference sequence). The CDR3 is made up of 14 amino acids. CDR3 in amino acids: CSAARPGQGGGYTF. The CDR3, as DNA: TGCAGTGCCGCACGCCCAGGACAGGGTGGTGGCTACACCTTC.

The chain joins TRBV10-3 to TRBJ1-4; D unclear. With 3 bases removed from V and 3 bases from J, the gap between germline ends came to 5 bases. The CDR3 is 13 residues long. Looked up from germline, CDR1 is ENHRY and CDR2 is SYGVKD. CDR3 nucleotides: TGTGCCATCAGTGACTCGTCTAATGAAAAACTGTTTTTT. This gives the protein CAISDSSNEKLFF.

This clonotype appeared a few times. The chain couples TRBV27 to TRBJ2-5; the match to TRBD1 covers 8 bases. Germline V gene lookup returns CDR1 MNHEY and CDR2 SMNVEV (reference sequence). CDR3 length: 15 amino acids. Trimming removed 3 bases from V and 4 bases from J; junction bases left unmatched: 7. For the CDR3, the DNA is TGTGCCAGCAGTTTTGGGACAGGTCTTCCAGAGACCCAGTACTTC. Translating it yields CASSFGTGLPETQYF.

The CDR3 nucleotides are TGTGCCAGCAGCGGACTAGCGGGCGATCAAGAGACCCAGTACTTC. It is translated as CASSGLAGDQETQYF. The chain combines TRBV14 with TRBJ2-5; 11 bases are a match to TRBD2. Germline CDR1 SGHDN, CDR2 FVKESK. This CDR3 contains 15 residues. Trimming removed 5 bases from V and 2 bases from J; junction bases left unmatched: 4. The full variable domain, rest sourced from reference TRBV14 and TRBJ2-5, is EAGVTQFPSHSVIEKGQTVTLRCDPISGHDNLYWYRRVMGKEIKFLLHFVKESKQDESGMPNNRFLAERTGGTYSTLKVQPAELEDSGVYFCASSGLAGDQETQYFGPGTRLLVL.

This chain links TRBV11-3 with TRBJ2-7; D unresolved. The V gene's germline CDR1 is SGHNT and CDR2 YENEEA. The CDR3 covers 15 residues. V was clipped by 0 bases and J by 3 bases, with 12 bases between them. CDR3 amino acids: CASSLEAVVVYEQYF. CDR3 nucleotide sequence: TGTGCCAGCAGCTTAGAGGCGGTAGTGGTCTACGAGCAGTACTTC.